One sample yielded the 29 T cell receptor beta chains listed below, sequenced in a study of OX40 agonist ivuxolimab in advanced cancers. Sequencing used immunoSEQ multiplex PCR; TCRdb keeps in-frame clones, though not all of them. The table records 20,000 to 30,000 clones, 75% to 90% of them present only once. The sample here was CD4+ or CD8+ T cells sorted from blood, taken in a trial of the OX40 agonist ivuxolimab. The receptor set was obtained from an adult with an advanced solid tumor such as melanoma, head and neck, liver or kidney cancer.

CDR3 nucleotides: TGTGCCAGCTCCCCGGTGGGGGGAGCCTACGAGCAGTACTTC. Its protein is CASSPVGGAYEQYF. The chain couples TRBV2 to TRBJ2-7; maybe TRBD2 (6 bases). The germline CDR1 and CDR2 sequences are SNHLY and FYNNEI. Trimming removed 8 bases from V and 2 bases from J, with 16 bases in between. CDR3 length: 14 residues.

The chain uses TRBV7-9 and TRBJ2-5; D is possibly TRBD2 (6 bases). The ends were cut back, 5 bases at V and 5 bases at J, with 24 bases in the middle. This CDR3 spans 17 amino acids. The germline V gene encodes CDR1 SEHNR and CDR2 FQNEAQ (reference sequence). The CDR3 nucleotides read TGTGCCAGCAGCCCAAGGGACTGGGAATATTTTTTGGAGACCCAGTACTTC. Amino acids: CASSPRDWEYFLETQYF.

The chain is built from TRBV5-4 and TRBJ2-1; tentative D call: TRBD2 (6 bases). CDR3 length equals 14 residues. Germline values: CDR1 SGHNT, CDR2 YYREEE (reference sequence). V lost 0 bases to trimming and J lost 7 bases, with 11 bases between them. CDR3 sequence (DNA): TGTGCCAGCAGCTTGGTAGGGAGGACGAATGAGCAGTTCTTC. Translated, it gives CASSLVGRTNEQFF.

V gene TRBV11-3 combines with J gene TRBJ1-1, with no clear D. Deletions cut 1 base from V and 6 bases from J, with 9 bases between. This CDR3 contains 13 residues. Looked up from germline, CDR1 is SGHNT and CDR2 is YENEEA. For the CDR3, the DNA is TGTGCCAGCAGCTTAGCTTCTGGGGCTGAAGCTTTCTTT. Its translation is CASSLASGAEAFF. The full variable domain, its missing parts supplied by reference TRBV11-3 and TRBJ1-1, is EAGVVQSPRYKIIEKKQPVAFWCNPISGHNTLYWYLQNLGQGPELLIRYENEEAVDDSQLPKDRFSAERLKGVDSTLKIQPAELGDSAVYLCASSLASGAEAFFGQGTRLTVV.

The gene calls are TRBV13 and TRBJ1-3, with D perhaps matching TRBD1 (5 bases). CDR1 is PRHDT, CDR2 FYEKMQ, per germline (reference sequence). The CDR3 has 13 amino acids. With 2 bases removed from V and 8 bases from J, the gap between germline ends came to 10 bases. The DNA for the CDR3 is TGTGCCAGCAGCTTAAGGGGAGCTTACACCATATATTTT. Amino acid sequence: CASSLRGAYTIYF. Together with reference TRBV13 and TRBJ1-3, the CDR3 gives the full variable domain: AAGVIQSPRHLIKEKRETATLKCYPIPRHDTVYWYQQGPGQDPQFLISFYEKMQSDKGSIPDRFSAQQFSDYHSELNMSSLELGDSALYFCASSLRGAYTIYFGEGSWLTVV.

The rearrangement joins TRBV4-1 to TRBJ2-7, with TRBD1 matching 9 bases. Germline V CDR1 and CDR2: MGHRA, YSYEKL. This CDR3 has 15 amino acids. Trimming cost V 3 bases and J 4 bases; bases outside gene matches: 7. CDR3 nucleotide sequence: TGCGCCAGCAGCCAGCCCGGGACAGGGATTTACGAGCAGTACTTC. Its protein product is CASSQPGTGIYEQYF.

The chain recombines TRBV6-1 with TRBJ2-1; tentatively, D is TRBD2 (6 bases). CDR1 and CDR2 from the germline V gene are MNHNS and SASEGT. The CDR3 totals 17 residues. Deletions cut 4 bases from V and 4 bases from J, with 20 bases between. The CDR3 sequence: CASSGPEIAASYNEQFF. The DNA for the CDR3 is TGTGCCAGCAGTGGACCAGAAATAGCGGCTAGTTACAATGAGCAGTTCTTC.

As concerns this clone: In the same sample, other DNA sequences code for this CDR3. The V and J genes are TRBV6-5 and TRBJ1-2; 8 nucleotides agree with TRBD1. CDR1 and CDR2 (germline): MNHEY, SVGAGI. The CDR3 has 14 residues. V trimming: 4 bases; J trimming: 6 bases; junction bases outside the gene matches: 7. The CDR3 DNA sequence: TGTGCCAGCAGTTCACAGGGGGGTAAAGATGGCTACACCTTC. The encoded protein is CASSSQGGKDGYTF.

The J gene is TRBJ1-2, the V gene TRBV4-2; TRBD1 agrees at 11 bases. The ends lost 0 bases at V and 6 bases at J; junction bases unmatched: 6. The CDR3 has 16 residues. CDR1 and CDR2 from the germline V gene are LGHNA and YNFKEQ. The CDR3 DNA follows: TGTGCCAGCAGCCAAGAACGGACAGGGGGCGCAAATGGCTACACCTTC. Amino acid sequence: CASSQERTGGANGYTF.

This chain uses TRBV9 with TRBJ2-7; weak D call: TRBD2 (5 bases). The CDR3 contains 16 residues. With 4 bases removed from V and 0 bases from J, the gap between germline ends came to 17 bases. The germline gives CDR1 SGDLS, CDR2 YYNGEE. CDR3 sequence: CASSPSSRPSSYEQYF. For the CDR3, the DNA is TGTGCCAGCAGCCCCTCTAGCAGACCGAGCTCCTACGAGCAGTACTTC.

Only one count was recorded for this clone. The rearrangement joins TRBV2 to TRBJ2-1, with TRBD2 matching 13 bases. This CDR3 spans 14 amino acids. Unmatched junction bases numbered 3, after V lost 7 bases and J lost 6 bases. Looked up from germline, CDR1 is SNHLY and CDR2 is FYNNEI. As DNA, the CDR3 is TGTGCCAGCAAGGGACTAGCGGGGTTCAATGAGCAGTTCTTC. Translated: CASKGLAGFNEQFF.

J is TRBJ1-1 and V is TRBV4-3, with TRBD1 identical over 7 bases. Trimming took 2 bases from V and 5 from J; bases not matched to a gene: 8. This CDR3 spans 15 amino acids. Looked up from germline, CDR1 is LGHNA and CDR2 is YSLEER. The DNA of the CDR3 is TGCGCCAGCAGCCAATTCAAGGGGGCCGGGACTGAAGCTTTCTTT. Its translation: CASSQFKGAGTEAFF.

This rearrangement joins TRBV5-1 to TRBJ2-3; 12 bases are shared with TRBD2. CDR3 length: 16 residues. Germline values: CDR1 SGHRS, CDR2 YFSETQ. With V trimmed by 5 bases and J by 1 base, 5 bases remained unmatched. The CDR3 here is CASRLAGGPGTDTQYF. DNA for the CDR3: TGCGCCAGCAGGCTAGCGGGGGGGCCTGGCACAGATACGCAGTATTTT.

CDR3 in DNA: TGTGCCAGCAGTCGCGTACGTTGGGACGAGCAGTACTTC. Residues: CASSRVRWDEQYF. The chain employs TRBV27 and TRBJ2-7; no clear D. Trimming cost V 5 bases and J 5 bases, with 13 bases left between them. The germline V gene encodes CDR1 MNHEY and CDR2 SMNVEV (reference sequence). The CDR3 has 13 amino acids.

V gene TRBV13 combines with J gene TRBJ2-3; a possible D gene is TRBD2 (6 bases). The length of the CDR3 is 14 residues. Germline values: CDR1 PRHDT, CDR2 FYEKMQ (reference sequence). Trimming left V 7 bases short and J 2 bases short, with 13 bases between. The CDR3 region is CASILRGYTDTQYF. In nucleotides, the CDR3 is TGTGCCAGCATCCTCCGGGGGTACACAGATACGCAGTATTTT. Together with reference TRBV13 and TRBJ2-3, the CDR3 gives the full variable domain: AAGVIQSPRHLIKEKRETATLKCYPIPRHDTVYWYQQGPGQDPQFLISFYEKMQSDKGSIPDRFSAQQFSDYHSELNMSSLELGDSALYFCASILRGYTDTQYFGPGTRLTVL.

This clone was seen only once. The gene calls are TRBV7-3 and TRBJ2-1, with D hard to call. Deletions cut 5 bases from V and 0 bases from J, with 17 bases between. The germline gives CDR1 SGHTA, CDR2 FQGTGA. This CDR3 has 17 amino acids. CDR3 sequence (DNA): TGTGCCAGCAGCACCGCGGTCAGCAAGAGCTCCTACAATGAGCAGTTCTTC. This gives the protein CASSTAVSKSSYNEQFF. Combining the CDR3 with reference TRBV7-3 and TRBJ2-1 gives the whole variable domain GAGVSQTPSNKVTEKGKYVELRCDPISGHTALYWYRQSLGQGPEFLIYFQGTGAADDSGLPNDRFFAVRPEGSVSTLKIQRTERGDSAVYLCASSTAVSKSSYNEQFFGPGTRLTVL.

V and J are TRBV11-2 and TRBJ2-7; D remains ambiguous. Germline loops: CDR1 SGHAT, CDR2 FQNNGV. Deletions cut 0 bases from V and 5 bases from J, with 5 bases between. There are 12 residues in the CDR3. The chain's CDR3 is CASSLDFDEQYF. CDR3 nucleotides: TGTGCCAGCAGCTTAGATTTCGACGAGCAGTACTTC.

The chain couples TRBV11-2 to TRBJ2-1; the D is unclear. The germline V and J ends were trimmed by 6 bases and 0 bases, with 12 bases remaining between them. Germline V lookup: CDR1 SGHAT, CDR2 FQNNGV. This CDR3 is built from 15 residues. The CDR3 nucleotides read TGTGCCAGCAGGCCGGGCCAGAGCTCCTACAATGAGCAGTTCTTC. It translates to CASRPGQSSYNEQFF.

The chain recombines TRBV11-3 with TRBJ2-3, with TRBD1 identical over 7 bases. CDR1 and CDR2 (germline): SGHNT, YENEEA. The CDR3 extends over 16 amino acids. V was clipped by 4 bases and J by 4 bases; unmatched bases: 11. In DNA form, the CDR3 reads TGTGCCAGCAGCTCGCCCGGGACAGATCTTCCAGATACGCAGTATTTT. Its protein product is CASSSPGTDLPDTQYF.

By frequency in the sample, this clone is medium-sized. V gene TRBV6-5 combines with J gene TRBJ1-2; D remains ambiguous. Trimming removed 6 bases at V and 5 bases at J, with 16 bases between. Germline V gene sequence: CDR1 MNHEY, CDR2 SVGAGI. CDR3 length: 14 residues. The CDR3: CASSSFDKAYGYTF. CDR3 coding DNA: TGTGCCAGCAGCTCTTTTGATAAGGCATATGGCTACACCTTC.

This clone appeared once. This chain uses TRBV5-6 with TRBJ2-7; TRBD1 is a possible D gene (5 bases). The V and J ends lost 0 bases and 1 base respectively, with 8 bases between them. The CDR3 extends over 14 amino acids. Germline lookup yields CDR1 SGHDT and CDR2 YYEEEE. The CDR3 is CASSLAGLSYEQYF. CDR3 sequence (DNA): TGTGCCAGCAGCTTGGCAGGGCTGTCCTACGAGCAGTACTTC.

This clone was found once. The rearrangement uses TRBV11-2 and TRBJ1-6; D not resolved. The V gene lost 1 base and the J gene lost 8 bases, with 12 bases spanning the gap. The CDR3 is 15 amino acids. Germline V gene data show CDR1 as SGHAT and CDR2 as FQNNGV. CDR3 coding DNA: TGTGCCAGCAGCTTAGGGTTCGGATTCGATTCACCCCTCCACTTT. Amino acids: CASSLGFGFDSPLHF.

The rearrangement uses TRBV2 and TRBJ1-1, with TRBD1 matching 7 bases. Germline V gene sequence: CDR1 SNHLY, CDR2 FYNNEI. CDR3 size: 14 residues. J was trimmed by 3 bases and V by 5 bases; bases with no gene match: 6. Here the CDR3 reads CASSSGTVYTEAFF. The CDR3 DNA reads TGTGCCAGCAGTTCCGGGACAGTTTACACTGAAGCTTTCTTT.

CDR3 amino acids: CASSPGTSGREDYEQYF. The CDR3 DNA sequence: TGTGCCAGCAGCCCTGGGACTAGCGGGAGGGAGGACTACGAGCAGTACTTC. J is TRBJ2-5 and V is TRBV27; 16 bases are a match to TRBD2. The end of the DNA is better explained by TRBJ2-7, so the J call may be wrong. CDR3 size: 17 residues. From germline, CDR1 is MNHEY and CDR2 SMNVEV (reference sequence).

The chain uses TRBV4-1 and TRBJ1-5, with a weak D call TRBD1 (5 bases). The CDR3 totals 15 residues. Germline lookup yields CDR1 MGHRA and CDR2 YSYEKL. Trimming took off 6 bases at V and 2 bases at J, with 14 bases between the two ends. The CDR3 protein is CASRARDSGNQPQHF. The CDR3 DNA reads as TGCGCCAGCAGGGCCAGGGACTCAGGCAATCAGCCCCAGCATTTT.

The CDR3 region is CASSESTGDYYGYTF. For the CDR3, the DNA is TGCGCCAGCAGTGAGTCGACCGGGGACTACTATGGCTACACCTTC. V is TRBV10-1 and J is TRBJ1-2; a possible D gene is TRBD1 (5 bases). CDR3 length: 15 amino acids. The germline CDR1 and CDR2 sequences are WNHNN and SYGVQD (reference sequence). The V and J ends lost 0 bases and 3 bases respectively, with 11 bases between them.

This chain's CDR3 is CASSLSTGSYEQYF. The CDR3 DNA is TGTGCCAGTAGTTTATCTACAGGATCCTACGAGCAGTACTTC. The gene calls are TRBV19 and TRBJ2-7; D may be TRBD1 (5 bases). CDR1 is LNHDA and CDR2 is SQIVND in the germline V gene (reference sequence). This CDR3 has 14 amino acids. Deletions cut 5 bases from V and 1 base from J, with 12 bases between.

There are a few counts of this clone. In nucleotides, the CDR3 is TGTGCCAGCAGCTCTGTATCCGGGGAGCTGTTTTTT. It encodes CASSSVSGELFF. This sequence joins TRBV7-9 and TRBJ2-2; D is unresolved. The CDR3 extends over 12 amino acids. Germline assignment: CDR1 SEHNR and CDR2 FQNEAQ (reference sequence). Trimming left V 4 bases short and J 6 bases short, with 6 bases between.

The chain links TRBV14 to TRBJ1-3; no reliable D call. V was cut by 0 bases and J by 6 bases, with 18 bases left in between. Germline V gives CDR1 SGHDN, CDR2 FVKESK. The CDR3 has 17 residues. The CDR3 here is CASSQDFARVGTNTIYF. The DNA of the CDR3 is TGTGCCAGCAGCCAAGATTTCGCGCGGGTTGGCACAAACACCATATATTTT. Filled out from reference TRBV14 and TRBJ1-3, the complete variable domain reads EAGVTQFPSHSVIEKGQTVTLRCDPISGHDNLYWYRRVMGKEIKFLLHFVKESKQDESGMPNNRFLAERTGGTYSTLKVQPAELEDSGVYFCASSQDFARVGTNTIYFGEGSWLTVV.